This T cell receptor beta chain was captured by sequencing in a study of tumor-infiltrating lymphocytes in oesophageal squamous cell carcinoma (dated by TCRdb to about 2016). The method was PCR. The listed sequencing device is Illumina HiSeq 2000. TCRdb trimmed public reads at Q25 via fastp, called clones via MiXCR and kept in-frame beta chains. Duplicate CDR3 protein sequences are folded into a single record with the most common DNA and genes. This sample comprises about 22,000 distinct CDR3 sequences, 30% to 35% of them detected only once. The ten top clones hold about a fifth of the sample. This clonotype was detected many times. No antigen is known for it. The sample holds no much larger clone one base away, and base qualities are not on file. The germline V gene (reference sequence) yields SEHNR for CDR1 and FQNEAQ for CDR2. The CDR3 contains 18 residues, cysteine and phenylalanine counted. The CDR3 DNA has 54 bases and is translated from base 1. V is clipped by 5 bases and J by 1 base, and the sequence between their germline boundaries is 23 bases long.

Material: esophageal tumor tissue. This TCR came from a female donor with esophageal squamous cell carcinoma. The V and J segments used are TRBV7-9 and TRBJ1-1, with TRBD1 perhaps the D gene, on 5 matching bases. The CDR3 reads CASSPYLGEGAKNTEAFF. The bases are TGTGCCAGCAGCCCCTACCTAGGGGAGGGAGCCAAGAACACTGAAGCTTTCTTT.